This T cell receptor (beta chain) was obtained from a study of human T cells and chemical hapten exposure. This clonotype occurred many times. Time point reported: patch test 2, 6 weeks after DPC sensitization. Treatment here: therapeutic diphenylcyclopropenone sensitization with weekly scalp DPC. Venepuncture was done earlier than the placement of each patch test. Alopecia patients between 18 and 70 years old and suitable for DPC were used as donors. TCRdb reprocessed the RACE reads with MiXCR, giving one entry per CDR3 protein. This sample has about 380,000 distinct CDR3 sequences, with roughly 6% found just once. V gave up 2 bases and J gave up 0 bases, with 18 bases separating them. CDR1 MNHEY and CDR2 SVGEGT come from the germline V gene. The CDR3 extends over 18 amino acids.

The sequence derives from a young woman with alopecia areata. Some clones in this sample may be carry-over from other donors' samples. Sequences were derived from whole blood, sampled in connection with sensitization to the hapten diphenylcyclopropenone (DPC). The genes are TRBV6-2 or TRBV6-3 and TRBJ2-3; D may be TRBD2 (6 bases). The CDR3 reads CASSYQTAERASTDTQYF. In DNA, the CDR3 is TGTGCCAGCAGTTACCAGACGGCGGAGCGGGCCAGCACAGATACGCAGTATTTT.